This T cell receptor (beta chain) is from a study of T cell responses to AZD1222 COVID-19 vaccine. Study conclusions and caveats: The study reported that nearly half of spike-specific TCRs target unmutated variant regions. Mostly white British, mostly female donors; authors suggested clonal diversity may be underestimated.

In the case of this clone: Its antigen is still unknown.

Per germline, CDR1 MNHEY and CDR2 SVGAGI. The CDR3 is 13 residues long. Germline trimming cut 5 bases from V and 6 bases from J; bases unmatched to any gene: 2. Profiling relied on immunoSEQ multiplex PCR, and the TCRdb table lists in-frame clones only, not all of them. In the table there are tens of thousands of clones, about 83% of which are singletons. The clonotype comes from an adult in good health. This chain uses TRBV6-5 with TRBJ1-5; 9 nucleotides line up with TRBD1. The sample here was peripheral blood, taken on day 0 of AZD1222 vaccination. CDR3 residues: CASSTGGGQPQHF. The CDR3 nucleotides read TGTGCCAGCAGTACAGGGGGCGGTCAGCCCCAGCATTTT.